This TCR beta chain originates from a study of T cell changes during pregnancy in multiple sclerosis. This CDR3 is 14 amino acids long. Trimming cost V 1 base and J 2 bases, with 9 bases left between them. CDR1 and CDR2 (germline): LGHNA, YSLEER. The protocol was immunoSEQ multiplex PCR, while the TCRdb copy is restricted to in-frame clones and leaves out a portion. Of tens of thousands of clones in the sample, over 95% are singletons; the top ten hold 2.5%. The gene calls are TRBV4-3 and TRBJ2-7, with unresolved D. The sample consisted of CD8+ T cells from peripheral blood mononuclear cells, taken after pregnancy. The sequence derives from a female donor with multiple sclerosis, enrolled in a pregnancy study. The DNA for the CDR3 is TGCGCCAGCAGCCAAGGGGCAGGTCCCTACGAGCAGTACTTC. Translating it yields CASSQGAGPYEQYF.